A single T cell receptor beta chain is shown here with its context. Germline lookup yields CDR1 SGHVS and CDR2 FQNEAQ. V was shortened by 0 bases and J by 6 bases, with 15 bases between the two germline ends. The CDR3 spans 16 residues. This entry comes from a study of cytomegalovirus exposure and HLA in healthy donors. The PCR made use of 60 Vbeta and 13 Jbeta primers. Sequencing was performed with immunoSEQ multiplex PCR; in TCRdb, only in-frame clones are kept and a portion is missing. This table has approximately 190,000 clones, over 80% appearing once. The sequencing sample was made of PBMCs. This TCR was recovered from a man aged 35 to 55 in good health and CMV-seropositive. The chain has TRBV7-8 and TRBJ1-5, with D perhaps TRBD1 (5 bases). CDR3 region: CASSLALQGNSQPQHF. In nucleotides, the CDR3 is TGTGCCAGCAGCTTAGCGCTTCAGGGAAATAGTCAGCCCCAGCATTTT.